This T cell receptor (beta chain) came from a study of neurological immune-mediated disorders (dated by TCRdb to the late 2010s). Concerning the study at large: Using UMI-based sequencing, the study compared peripheral blood TCR-beta repertoires from patients with HTLV-I-associated myelopathy (HAM/TSP), patients with multiple sclerosis, and healthy controls. The roughly 100 TCR-beta libraries covered PBMC samples along with longitudinal samples, technical triplicates, and paired sorted CD4+ and CD8+ T-cell subsets. The cohort included 60 to 70 subjects: approximately 15 with HAM/TSP, about 34 with multiple sclerosis, and 20 healthy controls.

The paper's findings and limits, for the study overall: No identical CDR3 amino acid sequences were shared among expanded clones across subjects, suggesting private TCR-beta repertoires in all groups. The highest TCR clonal expansion was observed in HAM/TSP patients, whereas the lowest was observed in MS patients, even when compared with healthy controls.

Including the terminal cysteine and phenylalanine, the CDR3 comprises 13 residues. Of the read, only the CDR3 DNA is kept; its 39 bases are in frame from base 1. The germline V gene sets CDR1 to SGHTA and CDR2 to FQGNSA. Libraries from unsorted PBMCs were made from 2 million PBMCs kept in RNAlater at -80 degrees C until RNA extraction. PBMCs were separated from peripheral blood using Ficoll-Hypaque density gradient centrifugation and then cryopreserved in liquid nitrogen. There are many counts of this clonotype. No cognate antigen has been identified for it. Mismatch with germline at one junction end may stem from a read error. To synthesize cDNA, template-switch 5'RACE was performed with a primer carrying a 10-nucleotide random unique molecular identifier so that each TCR transcript was tagged. Each sequencing run produced over 180 million TCR-beta sequences covering 15-18 subjects. The RNeasy kit was used for extraction of total RNA. Using the KAPA Real-time Library Amplification kit, TCR-beta VDJ regions were amplified with primers for the TCR constant region and the 5'RACE anchor. A first PCR added sample indexes and Illumina adaptors, and a second PCR then raised library yield. After Ampure bead purification, the TCR product of roughly 650 bp was size-selected on a 2% E-gel SizeSelection system. Before pooling, library quality was checked on a Bioanalyzer, concentration was measured with Qubit, and libraries were quantified with the Kapa Library Quantification kit. Paired-end 2 x 150 bp sequencing of the libraries was performed on an Illumina HiSeq 2500. To increase sequence diversity, roughly 24-32% phiX was spiked into each library pool. Processing in the source paper ran as follows. The UMI-based MiGEC pipeline processed quality-filtered reads and removed over 80% of raw TCR sequences during error correction. IMGT germline references were used for aligning VDJ genes, and each clonotype was defined as a unique CDR3 amino acid sequence together with its V-J genes. VDJtools evaluated clonal expansion, Shannon diversity and CDR3 relatedness (CalcPairwiseDistances, ClusterSamples); CLCbio workbench built phylogenetic trees. Clones with at least 8 unique UMIs were defined as expanded, with this threshold being based on coefficient-of-variation modelling across technical triplicates. TCRdb trimmed the raw reads at Q25, called clones with MiXCR and kept productive beta chains. Each CDR3 protein appears once, grouped with its most common genes and DNA. TCRdb's processing, not the authors', yielded these V and J calls. A total of about 59,000 distinct CDR3 sequences appear in this sample, roughly 12% of them only once. Clones ranked in the top ten supply approximately 11% of the sample.

The receptor was derived from a woman in her sixties or seventies with HTLV-1-associated myelopathy (HAM/TSP). The chain is assembled from TRBV7-2 and TRBJ1-1; possibly the D gene is TRBD1, per 6 matching bases. The sequenced material came from PBMCs. The CDR3: CASSLTLQHLGGF. The DNA reads as follows: TGTGCCAGCAGCTTAACACTCCAACACTTAGGGGGATTT.